Listed here are 3 T cell receptor beta chains from one sample, sequenced in a study of cytomegalovirus exposure and HLA in healthy donors. The PCR was carried out with 60 Vbeta primers and 13 Jbeta primers. Sequenced by immunoSEQ multiplex PCR; TCRdb stores in-frame clones only, minus some. Of approximately 170,000 clones in the sample, about 84% were seen once. Source material: PBMCs. The source of these receptors is a man between 50 and 59 years old in good health and CMV-seropositive.

The genes are TRBV9 and TRBJ1-2; D gene unclear. Germline values: CDR1 SGDLS, CDR2 YYNGEE. This CDR3 comprises 13 residues. V was shortened by 0 bases and J by 4 bases, with 7 bases between the two germline ends. This CDR3 reads CASSVDTVYGYTF. The CDR3, as DNA: TGTGCCAGCAGCGTAGATACGGTCTATGGCTACACCTTC. The complete variable domain, with remaining parts taken from reference TRBV9 and TRBJ1-2, reads DSGVTQTPKHLITATGQRVTLRCSPRSGDLSVYWYQQSLDQGLQFLIQYYNGEERAKGNILERFSAQQFPDLHSELNLSSLELGDSALYFCASSVDTVYGYTFGSGTRLTVV.

The gene calls are TRBV7-3 and TRBJ2-1; D gene uncertain. Germline CDR1 is SGHTA and CDR2 is FQGTGA. V gave up 5 bases and J gave up 7 bases, with 6 bases separating them. This CDR3 is built from 11 residues. The CDR3 sequence: CASSDNNEQFF. The CDR3 DNA sequence: TGTGCCAGCAGCGACAATAATGAGCAGTTCTTC. The complete variable domain, with remaining parts taken from reference TRBV7-3 and TRBJ2-1, reads GAGVSQTPSNKVTEKGKYVELRCDPISGHTALYWYRQSLGQGPEFLIYFQGTGAADDSGLPNDRFFAVRPEGSVSTLKIQRTERGDSAVYLCASSDNNEQFFGPGTRLTVL.

The chain employs TRBV30 and TRBJ2-7; tentative D call: TRBD1 (7 bases). Germline loops: CDR1 GTSNPN, CDR2 SVGIG (reference sequence). The CDR3 runs to 13 residues. The V gene lost 5 bases and the J gene lost 2 bases, with 13 bases spanning the gap. The CDR3 is CAWGRDSTYEQYF. For the CDR3, the DNA is TGTGCCTGGGGGCGGGACAGTACCTACGAGCAGTACTTC.